This T cell receptor (beta chain) is from a study of T cell repertoires in cytomegalovirus infection. The germline gives CDR1 KGHSH, CDR2 LQKENI. CDR3 length equals 12 residues. Trimming shortened V by 0 bases and J by 6 bases, and 6 bases separated the two germline ends. TCRdb analysed the reads with MiXCR anew, one entry per CDR3 protein. The sample lists about 360,000 distinct CDR3 sequences, roughly 20% seen once, with approximately 8% in the top ten. The chain uses TRBV18 and TRBJ2-7; no firm D call. Material: PBMCs. The TCR was taken from a human donor in good health (CMV status not recorded). Some clones in this sample may be carry-over from other donors' samples. The CDR3 coding sequence is TGTGCCAGCTCACCACCGGCAGGCGAGCAGTACTTC. This sequence encodes CASSPPAGEQYF.